Below are 17 T cell receptor beta chains sequenced from a single sample in a study of regulatory T cells in long-lasting Graves disease. Regarding time point: newly diagnosed GD, antithyroid drugs for less than 3 months. The TCR library was prepared using RNA isolated from PBMCs. Arm-PCR of CDR3 regions and iRepertoire HTBI primers were used to build TCR beta libraries. One entry per CDR3 protein, called by TCRdb with MiXCR from the multiplex PCR reads. The table lists over 350,000 distinct CDR3 sequences, approximately 15% of them singletons. The data were also submitted as part of a second study, on T cells in Graves' hyperthyroidism and ophthalmopathy.

The input for sequencing was peripheral blood mononuclear cells (PBMCs), taken at new diagnosis, from a patient treated with antithyroid drugs. Source of these receptors: a woman aged 40 to 50 with Graves disease.

This clonotype occurred many times. The rearrangement links TRBV5-1 to TRBJ1-1; D is undetermined. The CDR3 runs 13 residues. CDR1 is SGHRS and CDR2 is YFSETQ in the germline V gene. V was trimmed by 7 bases and J by 2 bases, leaving 12 bases between them. The chain's CDR3 is CASAATVNTEAFF. The DNA of the CDR3 is TGCGCCAGCGCTGCTACCGTTAACACTGAAGCTTTCTTT.

The chain joins TRBV19 to TRBJ2-3, with a possible D match to TRBD1 (5 bases). From germline, CDR1 is LNHDA and CDR2 SQIVND (reference sequence). The germline V and J ends were trimmed by 7 bases and 4 bases, with 12 bases remaining between them. The CDR3 has 13 amino acids. CDR3 residues: CASNRKGADTQYF. The CDR3 coding sequence is TGTGCCAGTAACCGGAAAGGGGCAGATACGCAGTATTTT.

This clonotype was found many times. V usage is TRBV7-9 and J usage is TRBJ2-1; TRBD2 matches at 12 bases. The ends lost 3 bases at V and 2 bases at J; junction bases unmatched: 8. This CDR3 comprises 18 residues. Per the germline V gene, CDR1 is SEHNR and CDR2 is FQNEAQ (reference sequence). In DNA form, the CDR3 reads TGTGCCAGCAGCTTCCGGACTAGCGGGACCTTAACCTACAATGAGCAGTTCTTC. It is translated as CASSFRTSGTLTYNEQFF.

This clonotype has more than one count but fewer than ten. The chain carries TRBV10-2 and TRBJ2-3; tentatively, D is TRBD1 (6 bases). Trimming removed 1 base at V and 5 bases at J, with 10 bases between. This CDR3 is built from 14 residues. The V gene's germline CDR1 is WSHSY and CDR2 SAAADI. The DNA of the CDR3 is TGCGCCAGCAGTGAGTACGGCAGGGGAGATACGCAGTATTTT. It is translated as CASSEYGRGDTQYF.

Ten or more counts support this clonotype. The chain joins TRBV25-1 to TRBJ1-4, with a possible D match to TRBD1 (6 bases). Germline lookup yields CDR1 MGHDK and CDR2 SYGVNS. V was pared by 2 bases and J by 7 bases, with 14 bases between. The CDR3 sequence is 15 residues long. CDR3 in DNA: TGTGCCAGCAGTGAAGATCCCATCAGGGGTGAAAAACTGTTTTTT. Its translation is CASSEDPIRGEKLFF.

This clonotype has ten or more counts. This sequence joins TRBV7-2 and TRBJ2-1, with 15 bases matching TRBD2. Germline CDR1 SGHTA, CDR2 FQGNSA. V dropped 1 base and J dropped 5; count of bases not matched to a gene: 3. The CDR3 has 17 residues. CDR3 region: CASSLVGLAGGDNEQFF. The CDR3 DNA follows: TGTGCCAGCAGCTTAGTTGGACTAGCGGGAGGGGACAATGAGCAGTTCTTC.

This clonotype was found a few times. The CDR3 region has the DNA TGTGCCAGTAGTATTGTTCAGACAGGCGTCGAGCAGTACTTC. Residues: CASSIVQTGVEQYF. This rearrangement joins TRBV19 to TRBJ2-7, with D possibly matching TRBD1 (6 bases). V shed 3 bases and J shed 6 bases, with 15 bases lying between them. The CDR3 consists of 14 residues. The V gene's germline CDR1 is LNHDA and CDR2 SQIVND (reference sequence). The entire variable domain, with the rest obtained from reference TRBV19 and TRBJ2-7, is as follows: DGGITQSPKYLFRKEGQNVTLSCEQNLNHDAMYWYRQDPGQGLRLIYYSQIVNDFQKGDIAEGYSVSREKKESFPLTVTSAQKNPTAFYLCASSIVQTGVEQYFGPGTRLTVT.

The rearrangement joins TRBV12-3 or TRBV12-4 to TRBJ2-2; TRBD1 might be the D (5 bases). Deletions cut 3 bases from V and 4 bases from J, with 12 bases between. CDR3 length equals 15 residues. CDR3 region: CASSLGPTGTGELFF. As DNA, the CDR3 is TGTGCCAGCAGTTTGGGGCCAACGGGCACCGGGGAGCTGTTTTTT.

Note on this clonotype: This could be a read error, since a much larger clone is one nucleotide away. V gene TRBV2 combines with J gene TRBJ2-7, with TRBD1 as a possible D gene (5 bases). This CDR3 comprises 13 residues. Per the germline V gene, CDR1 is SNHLY and CDR2 is FYNNEI. CDR3 in DNA: TGTGTCAGCAGGGAAGGACAAATCTACGAGCAGTACTTC. As protein: CVSREGQIYEQYF.

This clonotype was counted many times. The rearrangement uses TRBV6-2 or TRBV6-3 and TRBJ2-7; 7 bases line up with TRBD2. The CDR3 spans 18 residues. Trimming took 2 bases from V and 0 from J; bases not matched to a gene: 13. Per germline, CDR1 MNHEY and CDR2 SVGEGT. The CDR3 loop is CASSYPVWGGTDSYEQYF. CDR3 in DNA: TGTGCCAGCAGTTACCCCGTTTGGGGGGGGACGGACTCCTACGAGCAGTACTTC.

In this sample, this clonotype turned up many times. The rearrangement uses TRBV5-1 and TRBJ2-7; TRBD2 matches at 11 bases. With 3 bases clipped from V and 3 bases from J, the junction kept 5 bases outside the gene matches. This CDR3 comprises 15 residues. CDR1 is SGHRS, CDR2 YFSETQ, per germline. The CDR3 nucleotides are TGCGCCAGCAGCTGGGGGACTAGCGGCTTCTACGAGCAGTACTTC. Amino acids: CASSWGTSGFYEQYF.

This chain connects TRBV15 to TRBJ1-3; 8 bases are shared with TRBD1. Germline assignment: CDR1 LNHNV and CDR2 YYDKDF (reference sequence). This CDR3 is built from 18 residues. Trimming cost V 2 bases and J 1 base; bases outside gene matches: 10. For the CDR3, the DNA is TGTGCCACCAGCAGACTGACAGGGGCCCTTACTTCTGGAAACACCATATATTTT. This codes for CATSRLTGALTSGNTIYF.

The chain joins TRBV9 to TRBJ2-7; D unresolved. V lost 0 bases and J lost 0, with 10 bases in between. Germline assignment: CDR1 SGDLS and CDR2 YYNGEE. CDR3 length equals 15 residues. This CDR3 is CASSVEGRNSYEQYF. CDR3 DNA: TGTGCCAGCAGCGTAGAGGGCAGAAACTCCTACGAGCAGTACTTC.

This clonotype was seen many times. This chain connects TRBV2 to TRBJ1-1; 7 bases are a match to TRBD1. Germline CDR1 is SNHLY and CDR2 is FYNNEI. CDR3 length: 15 amino acids. Trimming cost V 3 bases and J 2 bases; bases outside gene matches: 6. In nucleotides, the CDR3 is TGTGCCAGCAGTGACGACAGGGAGGGTAACACTGAAGCTTTCTTT. Its protein is CASSDDREGNTEAFF.

This clonotype came up a few times. The CDR3: CASSLEADYSNQPQHF. The CDR3 nucleotides are TGTGCCAGCAGCTTGGAGGCAGATTATAGCAATCAGCCCCAGCATTTT. The rearrangement links TRBV5-5 to TRBJ1-5; D unclear. This CDR3 is built from 16 residues. The germline V gene encodes CDR1 SGHKS and CDR2 YYEKEE (reference sequence). V lost 0 bases to trimming and J lost 0 bases, with 10 bases between them.

There are many counts of this clonotype. The chain links TRBV28 to TRBJ1-5; D perhaps matches TRBD1 (6 bases). Trimming removed 3 bases at V and 5 bases at J, with 11 bases between. Germline CDR1 and CDR2: MDHEN and SYDVKM. This CDR3 region has 14 residues. CDR3 DNA: TGTGCCAGCAGTTTGGGGGGGCATGATCAGCCCCAGCATTTT. Its translation: CASSLGGHDQPQHF.

The table lists this clonotype with a few counts. Since a much larger clone is just one base distant, this may be a read error. The chain has TRBV29-1 and TRBJ2-5, with no clear D. V was pared by 7 bases and J by 2 bases, with 14 bases between. Germline V CDR1 and CDR2: SQVTM, ANQGSEA. This CDR3 is 13 amino acids long. In DNA, the CDR3 is TGCAGCGCCAAAACAGAGCCTCAAGAGACCCAGTACTTC. Translating gives CSAKTEPQETQYF.